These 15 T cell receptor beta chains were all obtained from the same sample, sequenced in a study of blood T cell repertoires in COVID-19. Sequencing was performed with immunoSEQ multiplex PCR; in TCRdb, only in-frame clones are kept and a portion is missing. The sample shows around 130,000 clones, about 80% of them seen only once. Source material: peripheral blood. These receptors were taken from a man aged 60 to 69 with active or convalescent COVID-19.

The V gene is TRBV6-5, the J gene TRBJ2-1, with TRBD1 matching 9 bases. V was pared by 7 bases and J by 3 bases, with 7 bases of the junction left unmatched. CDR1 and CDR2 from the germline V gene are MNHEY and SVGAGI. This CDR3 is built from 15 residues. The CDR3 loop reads CASNPGQGYYNEQFF. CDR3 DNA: TGTGCCAGCAACCCGGGACAGGGTTACTACAATGAGCAGTTCTTC.

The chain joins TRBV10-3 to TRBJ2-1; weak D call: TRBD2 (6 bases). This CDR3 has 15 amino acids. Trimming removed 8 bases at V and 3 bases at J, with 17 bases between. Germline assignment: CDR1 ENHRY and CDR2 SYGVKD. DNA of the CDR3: TGTGCCATCGGGACTGGTGGGGGGATCTACAATGAGCAGTTCTTC. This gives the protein CAIGTGGGIYNEQFF.

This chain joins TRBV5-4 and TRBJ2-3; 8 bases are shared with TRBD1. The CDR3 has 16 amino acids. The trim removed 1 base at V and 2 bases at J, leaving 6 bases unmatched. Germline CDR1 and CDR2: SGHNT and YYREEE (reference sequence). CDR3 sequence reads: CASSLMAGGDTDTQYF. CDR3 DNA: TGTGCCAGCAGCTTGATGGCAGGGGGCGACACAGATACGCAGTATTTT.

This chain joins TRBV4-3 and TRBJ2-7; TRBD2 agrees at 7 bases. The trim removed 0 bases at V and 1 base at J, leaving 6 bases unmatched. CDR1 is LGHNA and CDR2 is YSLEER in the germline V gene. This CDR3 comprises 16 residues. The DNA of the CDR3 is TGCGCCAGCAGCCAAGAGGCGGGGAGGGCATCCTACGAGCAGTACTTC. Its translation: CASSQEAGRASYEQYF.

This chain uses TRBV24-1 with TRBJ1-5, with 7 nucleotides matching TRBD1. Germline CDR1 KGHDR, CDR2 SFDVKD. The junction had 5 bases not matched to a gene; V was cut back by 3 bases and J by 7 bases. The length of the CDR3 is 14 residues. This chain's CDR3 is CATSDRDRDQPQHF. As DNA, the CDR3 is TGTGCCACCAGTGATCGAGACAGGGACCAGCCCCAGCATTTT.

This CDR3 is CASSLGGGAGSPLHF. The DNA of the CDR3 is TGTGCCAGCAGCTTGGGTGGGGGTGCGGGATCACCCCTCCACTTT. The V gene is TRBV6-5, the J gene TRBJ1-6, with a possible D match to TRBD1 (5 bases). The V gene lost 6 bases and the J gene lost 10 bases, with 19 bases spanning the gap. This CDR3 region has 15 residues. Germline V gene lookup returns CDR1 MNHEY and CDR2 SVGAGI.

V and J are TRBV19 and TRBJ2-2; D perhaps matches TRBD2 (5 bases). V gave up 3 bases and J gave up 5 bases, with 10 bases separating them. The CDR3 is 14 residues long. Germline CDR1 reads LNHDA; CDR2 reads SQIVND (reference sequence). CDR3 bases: TGTGCCAGTAGTATTCGAGGCGGGACCGGGGAGCTGTTTTTT. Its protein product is CASSIRGGTGELFF.

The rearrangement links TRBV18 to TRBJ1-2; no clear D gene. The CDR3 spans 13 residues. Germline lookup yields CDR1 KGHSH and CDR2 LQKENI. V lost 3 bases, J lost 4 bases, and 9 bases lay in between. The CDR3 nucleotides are TGTGCCAGCTCACCCGGAGCCTTCTATGGCTACACCTTC. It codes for CASSPGAFYGYTF.

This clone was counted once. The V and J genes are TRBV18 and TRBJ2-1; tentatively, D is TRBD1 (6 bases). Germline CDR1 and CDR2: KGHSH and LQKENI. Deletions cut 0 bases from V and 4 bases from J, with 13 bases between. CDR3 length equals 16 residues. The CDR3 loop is CASSPPFGRGYNEQFF. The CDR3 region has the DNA TGTGCCAGCTCACCACCCTTCGGCAGGGGATACAATGAGCAGTTCTTC.

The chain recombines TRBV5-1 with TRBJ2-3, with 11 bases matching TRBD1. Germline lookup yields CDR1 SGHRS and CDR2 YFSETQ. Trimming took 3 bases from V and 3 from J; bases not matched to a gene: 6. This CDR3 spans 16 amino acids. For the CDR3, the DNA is TGCGCCAGCAGCTCAGGGGACAGGGGGAGAACAGATACGCAGTATTTT. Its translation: CASSSGDRGRTDTQYF. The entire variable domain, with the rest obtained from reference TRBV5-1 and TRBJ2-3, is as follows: KAGVTQTPRYLIKTRGQQVTLSCSPISGHRSVSWYQQTPGQGLQFLFEYFSETQRNKGNFPGRFSGRQFSNSRSEMNVSTLELGDSALYLCASSSGDRGRTDTQYFGPGTRLTVL.

The CDR3 DNA follows: TGTGCCAGCAGGTATCTAGCGACGGCCGGGGAGCTGTTTTTT. Translation gives CASRYLATAGELFF. The chain employs TRBV7-2 and TRBJ2-2; the D gene is possibly TRBD2 (6 bases). The length of the CDR3 is 14 residues. CDR1 and CDR2 from the germline V gene are SGHTA and FQGNSA. The ends were cut back, 6 bases at V and 6 bases at J, with 14 bases in the middle.

Here the CDR3 reads CASSIDRVYGYTF. The CDR3, as DNA: TGTGCCAGTAGTATCGACAGGGTTTATGGCTACACCTTC. This rearrangement joins TRBV19 to TRBJ1-2, with 7 positions matching TRBD1. The junction had 3 bases not matched to a gene; V was cut back by 3 bases and J by 5 bases. The CDR3 has 13 residues. Germline V gene sequence: CDR1 LNHDA, CDR2 SQIVND (reference sequence).

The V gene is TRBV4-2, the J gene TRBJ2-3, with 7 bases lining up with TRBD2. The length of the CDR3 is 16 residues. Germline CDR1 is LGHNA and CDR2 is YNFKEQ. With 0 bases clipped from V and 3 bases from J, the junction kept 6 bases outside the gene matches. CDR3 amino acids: CASSQDIGGGTDTQYF. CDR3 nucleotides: TGTGCCAGCAGCCAAGATATCGGGGGAGGGACAGATACGCAGTATTTT.

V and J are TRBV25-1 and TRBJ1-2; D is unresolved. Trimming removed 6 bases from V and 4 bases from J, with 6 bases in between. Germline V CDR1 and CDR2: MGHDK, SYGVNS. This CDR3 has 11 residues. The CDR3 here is CASSNSYGYTF. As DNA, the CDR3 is TGTGCCAGCAGCAACAGCTATGGCTACACCTTC.

CDR3 in amino acids: CASSQDRAGQGITDTQYF. CDR3 sequence (DNA): TGCGCCAGCAGCCAAGATCGGGCGGGACAGGGAATCACAGATACGCAGTATTTT. J is TRBJ2-3 and V is TRBV4-1; 9 bases match TRBD1. The CDR3 spans 18 residues. The germline V gene has CDR1 MGHRA and CDR2 YSYEKL. Losses at the gene ends were 0 bases for V and 2 bases for J; bases not matched to a gene: 9.